This section outlines one T cell receptor beta chain sequence together with its context. The antigen is unknown. Germline loops: CDR1 SGHVS, CDR2 FQNEAQ. The CDR3 is 18 amino acids. Unmatched junction bases numbered 11, after V lost 4 bases and J lost 1 base. The record originates from a study of beta chain features in type 1 diabetes. Findings of the study overall: In patients and controls equally, PCR might favor templates that are shorter. Moderate yet significant TCRB CDR3 shortening was seen in Type 1 diabetes patients in all four CD4+ subsets. VDJ junctions in type 1 diabetes patients carried more deletions and fewer insertions. Researchers reported that naive, central memory and Treg TCRB repertoires appeared more similar in patients than in healthy donors.

The investigators reverse transcribed all of the isolated RNA, so they sequenced expressed TCRB transcripts. TCRdb's table, derived via immunoSEQ multiplex PCR, lists solely in-frame clones and lacks some. The sample lists 300,000 or so clones, roughly 13% occurring once. The sample was naive CD4+ T cells from blood. The rearrangement joins TRBV7-8 to TRBJ2-3; 10 positions agree with TRBD2. The clonotype originates from a woman between 18 and 30 years old with type 1 diabetes. CDR3: CASSSSGRAFSRTDTQYF. Here the CDR3 DNA reads TGTGCCAGCAGCTCGAGCGGGAGGGCCTTTTCACGCACAGATACGCAGTATTTT. The complete variable domain, with remaining parts taken from reference TRBV7-8 and TRBJ2-3, reads GAGVSQSPRYKVAKRGQDVALRCDPISGHVSLFWYQQALGQGPEFLTYFQNEAQLDKSGLPSDRFFAERPEGSVSTLKIQRTQQEDSAVYLCASSSSGRAFSRTDTQYFGPGTRLTVL.